This entry features one TCR beta chain sequence. Its target is not known. This entry belongs to a study of cytomegalovirus exposure and HLA in healthy donors. Whole-study results and caveats: Most TCR sequences were uncommon, yet certain public TCRs appeared in many donors. Altogether, some 170 TCR beta chains were recorded as cytomegalovirus-associated.

Trimming cost V 0 bases and J 5 bases, with 13 bases left between them. The germline gives CDR1 SGHVS, CDR2 FQNEAQ. This CDR3 is 16 amino acids long. Profiled with immunoSEQ multiplex PCR; TCRdb holds only in-frame clones, not every one. The sample consists of under 300,000 clones, around 90% of them appearing once. The receptor's source is a woman between 18 and 29 years old in good health and CMV-seronegative. The chain links TRBV7-8 to TRBJ2-2; no definite D call. Specimen: PBMCs. DNA of the CDR3: TGTGCCAGCAGCTTAGCTACTAATGGTTTAACCGGGGAGCTGTTTTTT. Its protein is CASSLATNGLTGELFF. The variable domain in full, with the rest retrieved from reference TRBV7-8 and TRBJ2-2, is GAGVSQSPRYKVAKRGQDVALRCDPISGHVSLFWYQQALGQGPEFLTYFQNEAQLDKSGLPSDRFFAERPEGSVSTLKIQRTQQEDSAVYLCASSLATNGLTGELFFGEGSRLTVL.